This record covers a single TCR beta chain. The target antigen is unknown. This sample was taken from a study of shared clonotypes between healthy human individuals. A deep-level run was used for the assay. Using ten immunoSEQ deep assay plates, investigators sequenced unsorted PBMC DNA. Generated by immunoSEQ multiplex PCR, the TCRdb table keeps only in-frame clones and is missing some. The sample contains hundreds of thousands of clones, roughly four fifths of which appear only once. The CDR3 totals 16 residues. Unmatched junction bases numbered 10, after V lost 4 bases and J lost 2 bases. Germline loops: CDR1 MNHEY, CDR2 SVGAGI. Study-level findings and limits: Only blood underwent sampling, and tissue repertoires likely differ.

The sample was PBMCs. This chain joins TRBV6-5 and TRBJ2-7; 8 positions match TRBD1. This clonotype originated in a woman between 35 and 50 years old in good health. Some clones in this sample may be carry-over from other donors' samples. CDR3: CASSWDVTGAPYEQYF. The CDR3 nucleotides are TGTGCCAGCAGTTGGGATGTGACAGGGGCCCCCTACGAGCAGTACTTC.